This T cell receptor (beta chain) was identified during a study of radiotherapy plus CTLA-4 blockade in lung cancer. Across the study: Objective response rate was over 15%; disease control rate, around 30%. Broader study findings: Clones derived from tumor TCRs expanded in blood after radiotherapy plus ipilimumab.

Measured with immunoSEQ multiplex PCR; TCRdb has only the in-frame clones, and not every one. The sample consists of about 97,000 clones, around 74% of them appearing once. Lung cancer patients with chemo-refractory metastatic non-small-cell disease were given focal radiation plus CTLA-4 blockade with ipilimumab. This clone was seen at least ten times. What it binds is not known. This CDR3 contains 15 residues. Trimming removed 3 bases from V and 7 bases from J, with 13 bases in between. CDR1 and CDR2 from the germline V gene are LNHDA and SQIVND (reference sequence). The input for sequencing was peripheral blood, taken from a patient treated with radiotherapy plus ipilimumab. The sequence came from a human donor with non-small cell lung cancer who had a partial response to radiotherapy plus ipilimumab. Some clones in this sample may be carry-over from other donors' samples. The gene calls are TRBV19 and TRBJ1-6; D is perhaps TRBD1 (6 bases). CDR3 amino acids: CASSIRLDRNSPLHF. In nucleotides, the CDR3 is TGTGCCAGTAGTATTAGGCTGGACAGAAATTCACCCCTCCACTTT.